Listed here is a single T cell receptor beta chain. This CDR3 is built from 16 residues. J gave up 7 bases and V 1 base, and 10 bases lay outside the gene matches. Looked up from germline, CDR1 is LGHNA and CDR2 is YNFKEQ. This specimen belongs to a study of blood T cell repertoires in COVID-19. Some clones are missing from TCRdb's copy, which holds only in-frame ones; the method was immunoSEQ multiplex PCR. This table holds 300,000 to 500,000 clones, 70% to 90% found once. The specimen sequenced was PBMCs or T cells enriched from blood (not recorded which). The clonotype comes from a woman aged 25 to 39 with acute COVID-19. The chain uses TRBV4-2 and TRBJ1-2, with 9 bases that match TRBD1. CDR3 amino acids: CASSQVTGQGTGGYTF. Written as DNA, the CDR3 is TGTGCCAGCAGCCAAGTGACAGGACAGGGGACCGGTGGCTACACCTTC.